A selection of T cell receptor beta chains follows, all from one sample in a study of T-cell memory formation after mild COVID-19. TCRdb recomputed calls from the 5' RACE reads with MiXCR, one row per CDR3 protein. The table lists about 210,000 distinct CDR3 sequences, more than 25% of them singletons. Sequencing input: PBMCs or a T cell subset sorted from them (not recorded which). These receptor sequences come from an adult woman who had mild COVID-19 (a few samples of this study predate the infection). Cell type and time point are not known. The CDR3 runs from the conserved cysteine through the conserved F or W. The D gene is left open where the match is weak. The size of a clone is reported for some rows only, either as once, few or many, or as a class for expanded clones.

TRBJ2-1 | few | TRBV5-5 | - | TGTGCCAGCAGCTTAACTTCGACTAGAGGATACAATGAGCAGTTCTTC | CASSLTSTRGYNEQFF
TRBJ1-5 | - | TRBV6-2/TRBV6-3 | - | TGTGCCAGCAGCCCTCCGGGACCCAGTGGGAATCAGCCCCAGCATTTT | CASSPPGPSGNQPQHF
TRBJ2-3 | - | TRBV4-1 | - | TGCGCCAGCAGCCCGGGATTAGGGCGGGGGCGCACAGATACGCAGTATTTT | CASSPGLGRGRTDTQYF
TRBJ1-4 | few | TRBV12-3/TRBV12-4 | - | TGTGCCAGCACCCACCGGGGCGTTAATGAAAAACTGTTTTTT | CASTHRGVNEKLFF
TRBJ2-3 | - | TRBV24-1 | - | TGTGCCACCAGTGATTTCCAAGCAGATACGCAGTATTTT | CATSDFQADTQYF
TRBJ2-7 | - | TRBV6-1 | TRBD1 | TGTGCCAGCAGTATAGGACAGGGACCCTACGAGCAGTACTTC | CASSIGQGPYEQYF
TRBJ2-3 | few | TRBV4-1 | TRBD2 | TGCGCCAGCAGCCAAGGGCCCGGGCGGGAGTACGGCACAGATACGCAGTATTTT | CASSQGPGREYGTDTQYF
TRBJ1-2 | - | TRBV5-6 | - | TGTGCCAGCAGCTTTGGCCGGGTTGACTATGGCTACACCTTC | CASSFGRVDYGYTF
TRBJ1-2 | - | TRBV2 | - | TGTGCCAGCAGACCAGACAGGAGTGGCTACACCTTC | CASRPDRSGYTF
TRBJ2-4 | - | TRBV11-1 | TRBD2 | TGTGCCAGCAGCCCCCGAGGAGAGGTAGCGGGAGGGGCCAAAAACATTCAGTACTTC | CASSPRGEVAGGAKNIQYF
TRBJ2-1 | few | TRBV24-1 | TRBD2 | TGTGCCACCAGTGATTTGCATAGCGGGAACCCCAAGCAGTTCTTC | CATSDLHSGNPKQFF
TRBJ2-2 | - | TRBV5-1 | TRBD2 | TGCGCCAGCAGCTCGGGACCGGGAGGAACCGGGGAGCTGTTTTTT | CASSSGPGGTGELFF
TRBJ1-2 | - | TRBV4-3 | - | TGCGCCAGCAGCCAAGAAAATTCTGGACTTCGTGGCTACACCTTC | CASSQENSGLRGYTF
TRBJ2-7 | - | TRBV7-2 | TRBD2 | TGTGCCAGCAGCAAAGGGACTAGCGGAACCTACGAGCAGTACTTC | CASSKGTSGTYEQYF
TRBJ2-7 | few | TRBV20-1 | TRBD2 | TGCAGTGCTAGAGATCCGGCTAGCGGGACCTCCTACGAGCAGTACTTC | CSARDPASGTSYEQYF
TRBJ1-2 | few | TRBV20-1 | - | TGCAGCGCAGAGACGATGACAGATGGCTACACCTTC | CSAETMTDGYTF
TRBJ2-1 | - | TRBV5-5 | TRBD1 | TGTGCCAGCAGCCAAGGGACAGGGGACTACAATGAGCAGTTCTTC | CASSQGTGDYNEQFF
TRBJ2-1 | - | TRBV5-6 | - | TGTGCCAGCAGCTTAGGGGGGTCTAACTACAATGAGCAGTTCTTC | CASSLGGSNYNEQFF
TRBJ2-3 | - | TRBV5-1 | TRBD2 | TGCGCCAGCAGCGCGGGACTAGCGGGAGGCCAACTCCGCACAGATACGCAGTATTTT | CASSAGLAGGQLRTDTQYF
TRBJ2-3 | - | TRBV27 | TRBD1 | TGTGCCAGCAGTTTTGGACAGGGGTACACAGATACGCAGTATTTT | CASSFGQGYTDTQYF
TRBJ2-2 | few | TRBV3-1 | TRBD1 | TGTGCCAGCAGCCGAGGCGAGTCGGACAGGGGATGGGAGCTGTTTTTT | CASSRGESDRGWELFF
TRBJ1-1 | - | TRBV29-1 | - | TGCAGCGTTGGGGACATGGAACACACTGAAGCTTTCTTT | CSVGDMEHTEAFF
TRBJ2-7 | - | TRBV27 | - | TGTGCCAGCAGACTAATCGACAGAGCCTACGAGCAGTACTTC | CASRLIDRAYEQYF
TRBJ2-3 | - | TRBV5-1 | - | TGCGCCAGCAGCTTGGTAGTGAGTGTGCAAGATACGCAGTATTTT | CASSLVVSVQDTQYF
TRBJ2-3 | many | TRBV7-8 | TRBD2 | TGTGCCAGCAGCCCTCGGGGGGGAGATACGCAGTATTTT | CASSPRGGDTQYF
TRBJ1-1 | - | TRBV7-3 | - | TGTGCCAGCAGCCCTTCTTCCCGGACTGAAGCTTTCTTT | CASSPSSRTEAFF
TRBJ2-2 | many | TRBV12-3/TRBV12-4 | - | TGTGCCAGCAGTTTAGGCGTGAACACCGGGGAGCTGTTTTTT | CASSLGVNTGELFF
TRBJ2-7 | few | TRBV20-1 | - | TGCAGTGCTACCAACCCCCTAGTTCGGGAGTCCTACGAGCAGTACTTC | CSATNPLVRESYEQYF
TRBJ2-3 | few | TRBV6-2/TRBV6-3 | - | TGTGCCAGCAGTTTAAGGCGAACAGATACGCAGTATTTT | CASSLRRTDTQYF
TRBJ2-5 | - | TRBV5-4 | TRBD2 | TGTGCCAGCAGCTTGGGACGAGCGGGGGGCCAAGAGACCCAGTACTTC | CASSLGRAGGQETQYF
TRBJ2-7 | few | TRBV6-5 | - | TGTGCCAGCAGCAGACTAGTCTCGAGCTCCTACGAGCAGTACTTC | CASSRLVSSSYEQYF
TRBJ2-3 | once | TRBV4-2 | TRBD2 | TGTGCCAGCAGCCAAGAAGGGACTAGCGGGACTAATACGCAGTATTTT | CASSQEGTSGTNTQYF
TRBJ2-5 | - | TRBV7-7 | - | TGTGCCAGCAGCTTAGCGAGGGGGATCCAAGAGACCCAGTACTTC | CASSLARGIQETQYF
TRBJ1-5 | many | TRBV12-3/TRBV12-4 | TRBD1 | TGTGCCAGCAGAGAAGAGACAGGGACTCAGCCCCAGCATTTT | CASREETGTQPQHF
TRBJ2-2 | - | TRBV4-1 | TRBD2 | TGCGCCAGCAGCCAAGAACCCCAGGGAGGGGACGGGGAGCTGTTTTTT | CASSQEPQGGDGELFF
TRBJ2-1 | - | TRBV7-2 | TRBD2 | TGTGCCAGCAGCTTATCCGCGGGAGGGTACAATGAGCAGTTCTTC | CASSLSAGGYNEQFF
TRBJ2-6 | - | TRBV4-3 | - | TGCGCCAGCAGCCAAGAGGTTCAGACCTACTCTGGGGCCAACGTCCTGACTTTC | CASSQEVQTYSGANVLTF
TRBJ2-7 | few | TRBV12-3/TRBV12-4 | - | TGTGCCAGCAGTTTAGCAGCAGGGGGAGGTCGGGAGCAGTACTTC | CASSLAAGGGREQYF
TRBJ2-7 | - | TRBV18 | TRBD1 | TGTGCCAGCTCCCTACGCGCCCGTTCGGGACAGGGGGCCAAGGAGCAGTACTTC | CASSLRARSGQGAKEQYF
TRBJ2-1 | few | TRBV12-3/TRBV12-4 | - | TGTGCCAGCACCCTAGGGGGGAGTGAGCAGTTCTTC | CASTLGGSEQFF
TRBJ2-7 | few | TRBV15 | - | TGTGCCACCAGCAGAGTTGTCCCGCTCGAGGACGCGGGGAAGGACTACGAGCAGTACTTC | CATSRVVPLEDAGKDYEQYF
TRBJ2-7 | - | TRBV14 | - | TGTGCCAGCAGCCAAGATTACGGGCTCATCTTCCACGAGCAGTACTTC | CASSQDYGLIFHEQYF
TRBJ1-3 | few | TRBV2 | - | TGTGCCAGGAAGGCCGATGGAAACACCATATATTTT | CARKADGNTIYF
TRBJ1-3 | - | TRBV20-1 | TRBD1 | TGCAGTGCTAGATCGAACAGGGGTGGAAACACCATATATTTT | CSARSNRGGNTIYF
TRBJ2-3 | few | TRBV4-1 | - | TGCGCCAGCAGCCTAGGGAGGGGGGATACGCAGTATTTT | CASSLGRGDTQYF
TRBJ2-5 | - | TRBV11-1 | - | TGTGCCAGCAGCTTAGAAGCCGGTCCAAGGACCCAGTACTTC | CASSLEAGPRTQYF
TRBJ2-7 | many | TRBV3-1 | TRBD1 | TGTGCCAGCAGCCAAGACCCCGGGACAGGGGGCGACGAGCAGTACTTC | CASSQDPGTGGDEQYF
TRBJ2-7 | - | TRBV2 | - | TGTGCCAGCAGTGAATACAGGAGGGGGGACGAGCAGTACTTC | CASSEYRRGDEQYF
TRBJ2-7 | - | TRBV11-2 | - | TGTGCCAGCAGCTTGGGGGGCGGTTACTACGAGCAGTACTTC | CASSLGGGYYEQYF
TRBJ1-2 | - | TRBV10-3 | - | TGTGCCATCAGCGATGGGGGCAATTGGGGCTACACCTTC | CAISDGGNWGYTF
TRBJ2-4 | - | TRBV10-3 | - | TGTGCCATCAGGAGTGGAATAGAACCTTCCAAAAACATTCAGTACTTC | CAIRSGIEPSKNIQYF
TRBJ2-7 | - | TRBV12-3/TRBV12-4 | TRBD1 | TGTGCCAGCAGCCAAGGGACAGGGGGTTTTTTGTTGGGCTCCTACGAGCAGTACTTC | CASSQGTGGFLLGSYEQYF
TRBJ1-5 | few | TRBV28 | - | TGTGCCAGCAGGGGATCTTTCAATCGGCCCCAGCATTTT | CASRGSFNRPQHF
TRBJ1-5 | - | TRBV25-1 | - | TGTGCCAGCAGTAGAGGGGGTGGAGGCAATCAGCCCCAGCATTTT | CASSRGGGGNQPQHF